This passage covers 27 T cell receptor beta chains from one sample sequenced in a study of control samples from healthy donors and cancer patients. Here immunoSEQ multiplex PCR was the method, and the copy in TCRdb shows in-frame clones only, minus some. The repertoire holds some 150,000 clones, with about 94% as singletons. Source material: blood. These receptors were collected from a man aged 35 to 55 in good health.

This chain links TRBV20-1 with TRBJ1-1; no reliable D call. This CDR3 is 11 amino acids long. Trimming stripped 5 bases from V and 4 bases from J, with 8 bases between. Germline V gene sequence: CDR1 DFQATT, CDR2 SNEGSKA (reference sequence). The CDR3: CSALKGTEAFF. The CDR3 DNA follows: TGCAGTGCTCTTAAAGGCACTGAAGCTTTCTTT.

The chain's CDR3 is CASSRTTGGNSPLHF. The CDR3 coding sequence is TGTGCCAGCAGCCGTACCACAGGGGGCAATTCACCCCTCCACTTT. This chain connects TRBV7-9 to TRBJ1-6; TRBD1 agrees at 9 bases. This CDR3 has 15 residues. Trimming cost V 5 bases and J 7 bases; bases outside gene matches: 6. Germline assignment: CDR1 SEHNR and CDR2 FQNEAQ (reference sequence).

The CDR3 DNA reads as TGCGCCAGCGGCGATACAGGGGAGGCTAATGAAAAACTGTTTTTT. Translating it yields CASGDTGEANEKLFF. V usage is TRBV10-2 and J usage is TRBJ1-4; 7 bases line up with TRBD1. The germline CDR1 and CDR2 sequences are WSHSY and SAAADI. Trimming took 8 bases from V and 3 from J; bases not matched to a gene: 9. This CDR3 spans 15 amino acids.

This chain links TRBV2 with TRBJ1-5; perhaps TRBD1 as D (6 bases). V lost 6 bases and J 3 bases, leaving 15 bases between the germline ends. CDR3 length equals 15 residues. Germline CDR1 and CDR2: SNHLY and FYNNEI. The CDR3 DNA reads TGTGCCAGCAGCCGCGAGGGGGGGTTCAATCAGCCCCAGCATTTT. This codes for CASSREGGFNQPQHF.

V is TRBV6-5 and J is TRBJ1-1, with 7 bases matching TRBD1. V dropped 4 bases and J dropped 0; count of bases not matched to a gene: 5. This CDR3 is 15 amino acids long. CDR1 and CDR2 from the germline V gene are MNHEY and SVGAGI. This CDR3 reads CASSSPGQMNTEAFF. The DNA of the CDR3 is TGTGCCAGCAGTTCTCCGGGACAGATGAACACTGAAGCTTTCTTT.

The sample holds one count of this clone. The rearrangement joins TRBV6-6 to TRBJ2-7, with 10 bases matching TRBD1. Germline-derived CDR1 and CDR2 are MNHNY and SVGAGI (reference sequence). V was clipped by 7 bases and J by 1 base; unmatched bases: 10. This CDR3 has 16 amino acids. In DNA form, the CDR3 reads TGTGCCAGCAACCGTGGGGACAGGGGCGATTCCTACGAGCAGTACTTC. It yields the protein CASNRGDRGDSYEQYF.

Written as DNA, the CDR3 is TGTGCCAGCAGCCAAGGGGCGGCAGGCTATGGCTACACCTTC. Its translation: CASSQGAAGYGYTF. The chain couples TRBV3-1 (or the pseudogene TRBV3-2) to TRBJ1-2; D gene unclear. Per germline, CDR1 LGHDT and CDR2 YNNKEL (reference sequence). The CDR3 contains 14 residues. V lost 1 base, J lost 4 bases, and 10 bases lay in between.

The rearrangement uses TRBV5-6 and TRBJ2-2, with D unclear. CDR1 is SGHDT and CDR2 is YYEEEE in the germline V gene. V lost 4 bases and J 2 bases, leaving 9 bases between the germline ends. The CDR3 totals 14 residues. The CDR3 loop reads CASSALSNTGELFF. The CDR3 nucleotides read TGTGCCAGCAGCGCATTATCCAACACCGGGGAGCTGTTTTTT.

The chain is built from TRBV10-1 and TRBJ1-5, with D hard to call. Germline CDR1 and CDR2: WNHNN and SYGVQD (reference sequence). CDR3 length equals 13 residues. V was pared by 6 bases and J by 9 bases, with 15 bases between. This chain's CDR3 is CASSETRPGPQHF. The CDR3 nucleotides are TGCGCCAGCAGCGAGACCCGGCCTGGGCCCCAGCATTTT.

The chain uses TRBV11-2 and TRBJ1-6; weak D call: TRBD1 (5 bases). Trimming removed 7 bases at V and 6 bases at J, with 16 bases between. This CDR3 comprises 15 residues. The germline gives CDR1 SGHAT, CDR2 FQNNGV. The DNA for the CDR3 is TGTGCCAGCACCCGAAGTGGAGGGACTAATTCACCCCTCCACTTT. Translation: CASTRSGGTNSPLHF.

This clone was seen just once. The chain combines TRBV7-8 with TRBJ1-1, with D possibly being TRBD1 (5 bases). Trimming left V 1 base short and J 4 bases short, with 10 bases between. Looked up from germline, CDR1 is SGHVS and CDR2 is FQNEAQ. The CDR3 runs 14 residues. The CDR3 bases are TGTGCCAGCAGCTTAGACGGGGGGAGCACTGAAGCTTTCTTT. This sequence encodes CASSLDGGSTEAFF. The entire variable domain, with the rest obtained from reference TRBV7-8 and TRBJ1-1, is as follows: GAGVSQSPRYKVAKRGQDVALRCDPISGHVSLFWYQQALGQGPEFLTYFQNEAQLDKSGLPSDRFFAERPEGSVSTLKIQRTQQEDSAVYLCASSLDGGSTEAFFGQGTRLTVV.

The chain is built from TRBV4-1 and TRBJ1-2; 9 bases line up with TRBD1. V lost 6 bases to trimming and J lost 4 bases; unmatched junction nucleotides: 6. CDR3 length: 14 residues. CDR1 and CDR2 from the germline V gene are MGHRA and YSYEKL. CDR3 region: CASRGLGQGYGYTF. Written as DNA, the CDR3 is TGCGCCAGCAGAGGTTTGGGACAGGGCTATGGCTACACCTTC.

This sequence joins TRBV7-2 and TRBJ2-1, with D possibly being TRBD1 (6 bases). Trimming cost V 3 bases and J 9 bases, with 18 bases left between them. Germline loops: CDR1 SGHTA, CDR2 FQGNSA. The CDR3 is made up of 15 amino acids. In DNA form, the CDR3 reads TGTGCCAGCAGCTTGGGGGTACAGGGTACGGCTGAGCAGTTCTTC. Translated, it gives CASSLGVQGTAEQFF.

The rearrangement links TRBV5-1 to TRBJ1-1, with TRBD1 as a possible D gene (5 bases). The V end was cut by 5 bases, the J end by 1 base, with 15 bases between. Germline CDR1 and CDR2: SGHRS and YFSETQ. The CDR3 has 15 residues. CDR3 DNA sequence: TGCGCCAGCAGGACCGTGACAGCTACGAACACTGAAGCTTTCTTT. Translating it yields CASRTVTATNTEAFF.

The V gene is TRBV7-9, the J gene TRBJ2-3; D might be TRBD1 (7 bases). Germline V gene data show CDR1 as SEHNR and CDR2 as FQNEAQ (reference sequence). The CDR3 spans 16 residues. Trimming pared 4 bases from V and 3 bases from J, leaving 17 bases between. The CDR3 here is CASSSPRGEETDTQYF. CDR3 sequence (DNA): TGTGCCAGCAGCTCCCCCAGGGGGGAAGAGACAGATACGCAGTATTTT.

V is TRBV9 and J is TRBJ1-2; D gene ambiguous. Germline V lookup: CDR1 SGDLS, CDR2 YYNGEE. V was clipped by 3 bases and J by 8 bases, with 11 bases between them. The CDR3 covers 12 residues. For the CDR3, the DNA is TGTGCCAGCAGCGCATATTTGGAAGGCTACACCTTC. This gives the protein CASSAYLEGYTF.

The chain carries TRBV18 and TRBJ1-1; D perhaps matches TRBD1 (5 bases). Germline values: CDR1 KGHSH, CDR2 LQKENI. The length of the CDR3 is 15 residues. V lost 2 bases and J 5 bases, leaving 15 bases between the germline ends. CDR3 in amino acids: CASSPGGGEGTEAFF. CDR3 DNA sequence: TGTGCCAGCTCACCAGGGGGAGGGGAGGGGACTGAAGCTTTCTTT.

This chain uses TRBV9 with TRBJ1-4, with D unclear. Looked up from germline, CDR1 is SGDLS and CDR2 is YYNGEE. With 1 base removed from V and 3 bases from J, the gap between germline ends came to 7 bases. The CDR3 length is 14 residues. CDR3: CASSVLSSNEKLFF. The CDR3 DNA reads TGTGCCAGCAGCGTATTGTCCTCTAATGAAAAACTGTTTTTT.

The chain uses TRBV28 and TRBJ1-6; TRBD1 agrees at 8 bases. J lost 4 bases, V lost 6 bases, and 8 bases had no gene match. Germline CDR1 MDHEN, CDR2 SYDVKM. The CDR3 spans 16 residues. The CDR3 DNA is TGTGCCAGCAGGTCCGGACAGGGTGTTTATAATTCACCCCTCCACTTT. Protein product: CASRSGQGVYNSPLHF. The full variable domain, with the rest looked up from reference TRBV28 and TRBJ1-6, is DVKVTQSSRYLVKRTGEKVFLECVQDMDHENMFWYRQDPGLGLRLIYFSYDVKMKEKGDIPEGYSVSREKKERFSLILESASTNQTSMYLCASRSGQGVYNSPLHFGNGTRLTVT.

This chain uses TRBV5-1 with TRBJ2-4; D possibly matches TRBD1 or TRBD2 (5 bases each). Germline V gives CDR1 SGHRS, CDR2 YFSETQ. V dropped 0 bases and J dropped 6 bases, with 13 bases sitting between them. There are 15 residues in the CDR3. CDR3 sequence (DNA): TGCGCCAGCAGCTTGGGATCCGGGGACGGAAACATTCAGTACTTC. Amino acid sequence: CASSLGSGDGNIQYF.

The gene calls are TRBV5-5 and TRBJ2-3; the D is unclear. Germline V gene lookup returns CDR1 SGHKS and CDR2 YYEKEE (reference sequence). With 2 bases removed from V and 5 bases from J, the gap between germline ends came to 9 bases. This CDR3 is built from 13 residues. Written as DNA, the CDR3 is TGTGCCAGCAGCTTTTCTGGCGGAGATACGCAGTATTTT. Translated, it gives CASSFSGGDTQYF.

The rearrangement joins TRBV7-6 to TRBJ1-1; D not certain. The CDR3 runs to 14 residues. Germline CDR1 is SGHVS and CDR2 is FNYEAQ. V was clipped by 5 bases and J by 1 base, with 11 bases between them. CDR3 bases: TGTGCCAGCAGCCACCTAGGTTCGAACACTGAAGCTTTCTTT. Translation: CASSHLGSNTEAFF.

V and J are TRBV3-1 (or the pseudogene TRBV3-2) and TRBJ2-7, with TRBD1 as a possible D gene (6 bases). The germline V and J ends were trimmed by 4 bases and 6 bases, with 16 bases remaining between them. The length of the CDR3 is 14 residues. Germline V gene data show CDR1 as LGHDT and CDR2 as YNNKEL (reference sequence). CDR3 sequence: CASSLEARGSEQYF. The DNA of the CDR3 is TGTGCCAGCAGCCTAGAAGCCAGGGGTAGCGAGCAGTACTTC.

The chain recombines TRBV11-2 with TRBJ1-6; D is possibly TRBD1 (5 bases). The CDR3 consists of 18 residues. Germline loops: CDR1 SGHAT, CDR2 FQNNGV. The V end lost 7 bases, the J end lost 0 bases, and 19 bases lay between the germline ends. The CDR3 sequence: CASTLYRGQSSYNSPLHF. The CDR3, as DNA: TGTGCCAGCACCCTCTATAGGGGCCAGAGCTCCTATAATTCACCCCTCCACTTT. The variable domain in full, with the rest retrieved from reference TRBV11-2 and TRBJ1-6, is EAGVAQSPRYKIIEKRQSVAFWCNPISGHATLYWYQQILGQGPKLLIQFQNNGVVDDSQLPKDRFSAERLKGVDSTLKIQPAKLEDSAVYLCASTLYRGQSSYNSPLHFGNGTRLTVT.

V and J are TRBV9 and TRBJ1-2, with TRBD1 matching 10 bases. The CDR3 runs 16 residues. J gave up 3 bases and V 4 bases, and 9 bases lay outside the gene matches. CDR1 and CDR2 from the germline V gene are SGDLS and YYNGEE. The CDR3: CASSKYRTGGDYGYTF. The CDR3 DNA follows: TGTGCCAGCAGCAAATACCGGACAGGGGGGGACTATGGCTACACCTTC.

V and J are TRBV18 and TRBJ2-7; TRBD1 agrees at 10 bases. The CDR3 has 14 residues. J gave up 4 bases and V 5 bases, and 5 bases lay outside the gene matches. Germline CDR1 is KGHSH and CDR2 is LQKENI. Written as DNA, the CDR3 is TGTGCCAGCTCAATGACAGGGGGCGGATACGAGCAGTACTTC. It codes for CASSMTGGGYEQYF.

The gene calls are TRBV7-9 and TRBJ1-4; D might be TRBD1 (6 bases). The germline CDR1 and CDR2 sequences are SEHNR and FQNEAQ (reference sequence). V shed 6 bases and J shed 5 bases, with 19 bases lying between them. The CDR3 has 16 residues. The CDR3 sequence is CASSSDYRARNEKLFF. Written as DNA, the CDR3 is TGTGCCAGCAGTTCTGACTACAGGGCGCGGAATGAAAAACTGTTTTTT.